The 11 T cell receptor beta chains listed next were all sequenced from one sample in a study of shared clonotypes between healthy human individuals. Assay: immunoSEQ multiplex PCR; the TCRdb copy retains only in-frame clones and omits some. The sample consists of 450,000 to 550,000 clones, 79% of them appearing once. The sequencing sample was made of PBMCs. The receptors here all came from a woman between 40 and 55 years old in good health. Some clones in this sample may be carry-over from other donors' samples.

The chain joins TRBV7-9 to TRBJ2-1; 11 bases are a match to TRBD2. The CDR3 runs 16 residues. CDR1 and CDR2 (germline): SEHNR, FQNEAQ (reference sequence). V gave up 5 bases and J gave up 4 bases; unmatched junction bases: 7. CDR3 DNA: TGTGCCAGCAGCCTGAGCCTAGCGGGAGGTTACAATGAGCAGTTCTTC. Translating gives CASSLSLAGGYNEQFF.

This clone was recorded at least ten times. The CDR3 reads CASSVTARELFF. CDR3 sequence (DNA): TGTGCCAGCAGTGTGACCGCCCGGGAGCTGTTTTTT. The rearrangement joins TRBV2 to TRBJ2-2; D remains ambiguous. Germline V CDR1 and CDR2: SNHLY, FYNNEI. V dropped 4 bases and J dropped 9 bases, with 9 bases sitting between them. The CDR3 runs 12 residues.

For the CDR3, the DNA is TGTGCCAGCAGTCCATGGTCTGGGGGCGGGGGGGAAAAACTGTTTTTT. It specifies CASSPWSGGGGEKLFF. This chain uses TRBV27 with TRBJ1-4; weak D call: TRBD1 (6 bases). CDR3 length: 16 amino acids. The germline V and J ends were trimmed by 5 bases and 8 bases, with 21 bases remaining between them. Germline V lookup: CDR1 MNHEY, CDR2 SMNVEV (reference sequence). Supplemented by reference TRBV27 and TRBJ1-4, the full variable domain reads EAQVTQNPRYLITVTGKKLTVTCSQNMNHEYMSWYRQDPGLGLRQIYYSMNVEVTDKGDVPEGYKVSRKEKRNFPLILESPSPNQTSLYFCASSPWSGGGGEKLFFGSGTQLSVL.

This clone has a single count. Written as DNA, the CDR3 is TGTGCCAGCAGCTTCTTGTACTATTCTACCGGGGAGCTGTTTTTT. As protein: CASSFLYYSTGELFF. The chain is built from TRBV11-2 and TRBJ2-2; D is unclear. V lost 3 bases, J lost 5 bases, and 13 bases lay in between. The CDR3 is 15 amino acids. Germline V gene lookup returns CDR1 SGHAT and CDR2 FQNNGV.

A few counts support this clone. V is TRBV5-1 and J is TRBJ1-1; unclear D gene. Germline loops: CDR1 SGHRS, CDR2 YFSETQ. V lost 4 bases and J 1 base, leaving 11 bases between the germline ends. The CDR3 has 14 amino acids. DNA for the CDR3: TGCGCCAGCAGCAGAAACCCGAGGAACACTGAAGCTTTCTTT. Translating gives CASSRNPRNTEAFF.

This rearrangement joins TRBV7-9 to TRBJ2-1; TRBD2 matches 9 bases. Germline V CDR1 and CDR2: SEHNR, FQNEAQ (reference sequence). V lost 3 bases and J lost 7; bases outside the gene matches: 7. CDR3 length equals 15 residues. The CDR3 nucleotides are TGTGCCAGCAGCTTCGGTATTAGCGGGAGTAATGAGCAGTTCTTC. Translated, it gives CASSFGISGSNEQFF.

This clone has a handful of counts. This rearrangement joins TRBV11-1 to TRBJ2-3, with a possible D match to TRBD2 (5 bases). This CDR3 is 13 amino acids long. V lost 3 bases and J 10 bases, leaving 14 bases between the germline ends. Germline V gene lookup returns CDR1 SGHAT and CDR2 FQDESV (reference sequence). This CDR3 reads CASSLPEALAQYF. The CDR3, as DNA: TGTGCCAGCAGCTTGCCGGAGGCACTCGCGCAGTATTTT.

V usage is TRBV28 and J usage is TRBJ2-7, with 9 positions matching TRBD1. This CDR3 is built from 14 residues. The V and J ends lost 6 bases and 5 bases, in that order; junction bases with no gene match: 8. Germline-derived CDR1 and CDR2 are MDHEN and SYDVKM. CDR3 DNA sequence: TGTGCCAGCAGCCCTGCCGGGACAGGGCACGAGCAGTACTTC. It specifies CASSPAGTGHEQYF.

The DNA for the CDR3 is TGTGCCAGCATAATGACAGGGCGGGCAGAAGCTTTCTTT. Translation: CASIMTGRAEAFF. The V gene is TRBV28, the J gene TRBJ1-1; TRBD1 aligns across 7 bases. CDR1 MDHEN and CDR2 SYDVKM come from the germline V gene. This CDR3 contains 13 residues. The trim removed 7 bases at V and 8 bases at J, leaving 10 bases unmatched. The full variable domain, rest sourced from reference TRBV28 and TRBJ1-1, is DVKVTQSSRYLVKRTGEKVFLECVQDMDHENMFWYRQDPGLGLRLIYFSYDVKMKEKGDIPEGYSVSREKKERFSLILESASTNQTSMYLCASIMTGRAEAFFGQGTRLTVV.

The V gene is TRBV25-1, the J gene TRBJ1-4; no clear D gene. Per the germline V gene, CDR1 is MGHDK and CDR2 is SYGVNS. The CDR3 sequence is 14 residues long. V was shortened by 4 bases and J by 7 bases, with 13 bases between the two germline ends. CDR3 sequence: CASSGVLWSEKLFF. CDR3 sequence (DNA): TGTGCCAGCAGTGGGGTTCTGTGGAGTGAAAAACTGTTTTTT. Variable domain in full (rest from reference TRBV25-1 and TRBJ1-4): EADIYQTPRYLVIGTGKKITLECSQTMGHDKMYWYQQDPGMELHLIHYSYGVNSTEKGDLSSESTVSRIRTEHFPLTLESARPSHTSQYLCASSGVLWSEKLFFGSGTQLSVL.

The chain joins TRBV5-4 to TRBJ2-7; D is ambiguous. Looked up from germline, CDR1 is SGHNT and CDR2 is YYREEE (reference sequence). V was cut by 0 bases and J by 0 bases, with 10 bases left in between. The CDR3 runs 15 residues. The CDR3 coding sequence is TGTGCCAGCAGCTTGGGTGGGAAGAGCTCCTACGAGCAGTACTTC. This encodes CASSLGGKSSYEQYF.